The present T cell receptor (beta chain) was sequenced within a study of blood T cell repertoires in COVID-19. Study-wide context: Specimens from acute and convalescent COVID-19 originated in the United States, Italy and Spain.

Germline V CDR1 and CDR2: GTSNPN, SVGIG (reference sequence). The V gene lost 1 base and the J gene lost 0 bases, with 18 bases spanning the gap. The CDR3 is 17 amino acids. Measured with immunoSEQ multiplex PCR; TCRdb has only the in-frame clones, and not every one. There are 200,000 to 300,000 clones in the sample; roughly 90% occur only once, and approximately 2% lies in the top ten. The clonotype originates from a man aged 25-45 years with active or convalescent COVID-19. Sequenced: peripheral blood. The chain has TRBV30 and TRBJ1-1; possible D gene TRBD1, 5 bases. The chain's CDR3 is CAWSDDRYRGVNTEAFF. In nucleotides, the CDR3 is TGTGCCTGGAGTGATGACAGATACAGAGGCGTGAACACTGAAGCTTTCTTT. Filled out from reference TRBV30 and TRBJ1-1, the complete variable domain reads SQTIHQWPATLVQPVGSPLSLECTVEGTSNPNLYWYRQAAGRGLQLLFYSVGIGQISSEVPQNLSASRPQDRQFILSSKKLLLSDSGFYLCAWSDDRYRGVNTEAFFGQGTRLTVV.